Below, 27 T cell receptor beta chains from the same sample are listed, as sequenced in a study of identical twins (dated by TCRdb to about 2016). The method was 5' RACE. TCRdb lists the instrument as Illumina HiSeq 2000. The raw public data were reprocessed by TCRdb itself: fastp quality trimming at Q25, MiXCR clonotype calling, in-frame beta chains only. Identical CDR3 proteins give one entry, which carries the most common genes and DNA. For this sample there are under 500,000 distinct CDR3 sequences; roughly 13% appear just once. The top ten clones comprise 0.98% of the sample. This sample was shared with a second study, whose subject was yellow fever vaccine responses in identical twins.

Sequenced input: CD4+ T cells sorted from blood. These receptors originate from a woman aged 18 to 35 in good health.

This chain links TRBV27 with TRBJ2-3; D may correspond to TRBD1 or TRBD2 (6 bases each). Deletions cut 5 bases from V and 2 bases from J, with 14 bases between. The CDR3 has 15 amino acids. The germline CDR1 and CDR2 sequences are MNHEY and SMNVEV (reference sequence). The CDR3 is CASSKEGGLTDTQYF. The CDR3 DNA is TGTGCCAGCAGTAAGGAGGGGGGCCTCACAGATACGCAGTATTTT.

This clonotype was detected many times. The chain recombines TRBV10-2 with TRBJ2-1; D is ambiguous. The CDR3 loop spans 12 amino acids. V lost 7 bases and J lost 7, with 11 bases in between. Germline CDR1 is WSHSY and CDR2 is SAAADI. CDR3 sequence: CASTVTQNEQFF. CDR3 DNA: TGCGCCAGCACCGTAACCCAGAATGAGCAGTTCTTC.

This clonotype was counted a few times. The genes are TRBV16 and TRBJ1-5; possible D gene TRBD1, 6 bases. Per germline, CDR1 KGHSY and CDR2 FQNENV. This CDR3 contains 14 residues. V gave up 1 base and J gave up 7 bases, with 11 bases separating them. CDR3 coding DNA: TGTGCCAGCAGCCAATACCCAGGGGAACAGCCCCAGCATTTT. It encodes CASSQYPGEQPQHF.

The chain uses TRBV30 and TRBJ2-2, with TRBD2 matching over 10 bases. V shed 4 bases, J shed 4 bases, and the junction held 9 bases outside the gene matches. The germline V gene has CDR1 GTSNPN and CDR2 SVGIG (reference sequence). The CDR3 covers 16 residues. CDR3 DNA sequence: TGTGCCTGGATGCGCGCGCTAGCGGGAGTCACCGGGGAGCTGTTTTTT. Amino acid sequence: CAWMRALAGVTGELFF.

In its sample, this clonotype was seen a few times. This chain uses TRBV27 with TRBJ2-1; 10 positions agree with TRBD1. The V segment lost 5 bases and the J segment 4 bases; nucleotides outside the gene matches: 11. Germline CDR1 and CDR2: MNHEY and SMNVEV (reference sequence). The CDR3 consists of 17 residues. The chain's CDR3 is CASSATSGTGEYNEQFF. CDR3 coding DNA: TGTGCCAGCAGTGCCACCTCTGGGACAGGGGAATACAATGAGCAGTTCTTC.

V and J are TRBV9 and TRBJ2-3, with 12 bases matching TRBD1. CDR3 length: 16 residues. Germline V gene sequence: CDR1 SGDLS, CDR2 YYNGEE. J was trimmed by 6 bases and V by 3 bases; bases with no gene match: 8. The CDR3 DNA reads TGTGCCAGCAGCGAGAGGGGACAGGGGGCTCTGGATACGCAGTATTTT. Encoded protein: CASSERGQGALDTQYF.

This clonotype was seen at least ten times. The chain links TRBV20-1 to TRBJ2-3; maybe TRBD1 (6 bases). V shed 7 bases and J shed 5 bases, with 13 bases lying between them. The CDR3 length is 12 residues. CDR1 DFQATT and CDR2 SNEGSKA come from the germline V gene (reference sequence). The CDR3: CSGRDMVDTQYF. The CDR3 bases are TGCAGTGGCCGGGACATGGTAGATACGCAGTATTTT.

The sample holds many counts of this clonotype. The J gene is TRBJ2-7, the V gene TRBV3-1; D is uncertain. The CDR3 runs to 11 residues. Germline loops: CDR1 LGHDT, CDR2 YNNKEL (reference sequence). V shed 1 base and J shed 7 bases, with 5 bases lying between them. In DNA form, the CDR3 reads TGTGCCAGCAGCCAAGCATCGGAGCAGTACTTC. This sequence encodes CASSQASEQYF.

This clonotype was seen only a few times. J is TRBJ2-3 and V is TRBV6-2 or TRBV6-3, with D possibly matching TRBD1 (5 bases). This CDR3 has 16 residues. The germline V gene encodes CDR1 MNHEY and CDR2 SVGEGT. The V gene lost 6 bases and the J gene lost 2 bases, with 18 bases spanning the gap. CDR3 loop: CASRYTGETNTDTQYF. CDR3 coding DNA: TGTGCCAGCAGGTACACAGGAGAGACCAACACAGATACGCAGTATTTT.

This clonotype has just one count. CDR3 loop: CASMRGAEAFF. In DNA form, the CDR3 reads TGTGCCAGCATGAGGGGTGCTGAAGCTTTCTTT. The chain links TRBV6-5 to TRBJ1-1; D possibly corresponds to TRBD1 (5 bases). There are 11 residues in the CDR3. The V gene lost 7 bases and the J gene lost 6 bases, with 9 bases spanning the gap. CDR1 and CDR2 (germline): MNHEY, SVGAGI.

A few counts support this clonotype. CDR3 bases: TGTGCCAGCAGACGGAATAGCGGGGGGGGCGCAGATACGCAGTATTTT. Its protein product is CASRRNSGGGADTQYF. This chain joins TRBV7-2 and TRBJ2-3; the match to TRBD2 covers 11 bases. The CDR3 covers 16 residues. Germline CDR1 reads SGHTA; CDR2 reads FQGNSA. The ends lost 6 bases at V and 4 bases at J; junction bases unmatched: 9.

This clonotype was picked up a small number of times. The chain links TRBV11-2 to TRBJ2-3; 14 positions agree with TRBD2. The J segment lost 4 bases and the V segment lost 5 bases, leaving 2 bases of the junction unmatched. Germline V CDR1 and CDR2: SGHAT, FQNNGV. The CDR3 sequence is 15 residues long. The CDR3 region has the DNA TGTGCCAGCAGCCGACTAGCGGGGGGGCCAGATACGCAGTATTTT. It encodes CASSRLAGGPDTQYF.

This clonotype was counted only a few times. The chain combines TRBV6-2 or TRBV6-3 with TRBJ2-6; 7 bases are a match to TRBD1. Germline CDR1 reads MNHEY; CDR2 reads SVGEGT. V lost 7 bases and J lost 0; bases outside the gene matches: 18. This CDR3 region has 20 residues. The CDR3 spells CASTPFRQGSLGSGANVLTF. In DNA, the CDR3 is TGTGCCAGCACCCCTTTTAGACAGGGATCTCTGGGCTCTGGGGCCAACGTCCTGACTTTC.

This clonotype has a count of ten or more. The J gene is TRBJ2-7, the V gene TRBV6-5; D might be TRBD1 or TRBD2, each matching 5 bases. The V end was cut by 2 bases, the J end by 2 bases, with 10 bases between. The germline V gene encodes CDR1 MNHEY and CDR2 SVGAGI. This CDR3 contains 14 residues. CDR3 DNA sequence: TGTGCCAGCAGTTACCTCCGGGGCCCCTACGAGCAGTACTTC. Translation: CASSYLRGPYEQYF.

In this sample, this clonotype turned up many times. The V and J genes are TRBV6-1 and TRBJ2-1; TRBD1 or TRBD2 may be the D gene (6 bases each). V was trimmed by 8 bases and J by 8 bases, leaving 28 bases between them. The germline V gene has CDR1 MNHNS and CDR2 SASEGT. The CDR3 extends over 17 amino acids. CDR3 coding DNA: TGTGCCAGCTCGCGGATTCGGGGGCTTGCTTATGACTATGAGCAGTTCTTC. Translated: CASSRIRGLAYDYEQFF.

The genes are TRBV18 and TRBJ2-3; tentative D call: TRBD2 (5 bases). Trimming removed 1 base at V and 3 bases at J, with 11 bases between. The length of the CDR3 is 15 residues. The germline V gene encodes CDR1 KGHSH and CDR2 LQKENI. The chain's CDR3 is CASSPLRPGTDTQYF. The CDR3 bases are TGTGCCAGCTCACCACTCCGCCCGGGAACAGATACGCAGTATTTT.

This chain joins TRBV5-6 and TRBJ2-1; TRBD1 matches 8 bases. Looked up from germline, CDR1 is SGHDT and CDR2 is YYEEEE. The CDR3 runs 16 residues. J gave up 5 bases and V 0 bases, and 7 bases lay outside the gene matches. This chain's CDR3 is CASSLVAGGWNNEQFF. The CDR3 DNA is TGTGCCAGCAGCTTGGTCGCAGGGGGCTGGAACAATGAGCAGTTCTTC. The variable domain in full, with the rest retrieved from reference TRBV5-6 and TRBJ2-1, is DAGVTQSPTHLIKTRGQQVTLRCSPKSGHDTVSWYQQALGQGPQFIFQYYEEEERQRGNFPDRFSGHQFPNYSSELNVNALLLGDSALYLCASSLVAGGWNNEQFFGPGTRLTVL.

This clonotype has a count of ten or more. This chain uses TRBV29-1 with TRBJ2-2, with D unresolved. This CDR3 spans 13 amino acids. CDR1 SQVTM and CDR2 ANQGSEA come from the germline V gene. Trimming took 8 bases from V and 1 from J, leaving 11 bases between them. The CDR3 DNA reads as TGCAGCACCAACACGGGGAACACCGGGGAGCTGTTTTTT. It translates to CSTNTGNTGELFF.

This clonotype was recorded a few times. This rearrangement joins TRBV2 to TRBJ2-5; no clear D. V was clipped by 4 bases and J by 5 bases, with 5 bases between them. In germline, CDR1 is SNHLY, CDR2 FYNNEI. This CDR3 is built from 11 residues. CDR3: CASSVVETQYF. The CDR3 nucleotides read TGTGCCAGCAGTGTAGTCGAGACCCAGTACTTC.

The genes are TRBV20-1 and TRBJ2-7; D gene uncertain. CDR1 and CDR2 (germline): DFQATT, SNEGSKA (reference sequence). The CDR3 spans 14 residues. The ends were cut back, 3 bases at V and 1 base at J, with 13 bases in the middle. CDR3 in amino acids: CSASSPWGSYEQYF. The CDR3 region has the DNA TGCAGTGCTAGTTCCCCGTGGGGATCCTACGAGCAGTACTTC.

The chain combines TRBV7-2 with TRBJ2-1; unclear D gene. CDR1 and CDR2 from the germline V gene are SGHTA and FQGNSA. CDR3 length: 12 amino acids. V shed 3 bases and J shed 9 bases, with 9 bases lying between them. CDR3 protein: CASSFTGIEQFF. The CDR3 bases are TGTGCCAGCAGCTTCACGGGTATTGAGCAGTTCTTC.

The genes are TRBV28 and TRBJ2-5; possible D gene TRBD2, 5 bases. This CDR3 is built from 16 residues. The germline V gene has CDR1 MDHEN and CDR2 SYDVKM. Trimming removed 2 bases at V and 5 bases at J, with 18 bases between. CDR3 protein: CASSLNLPGLRETQYF. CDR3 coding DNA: TGTGCCAGCAGTTTAAATCTTCCCGGACTGAGGGAGACCCAGTACTTC.

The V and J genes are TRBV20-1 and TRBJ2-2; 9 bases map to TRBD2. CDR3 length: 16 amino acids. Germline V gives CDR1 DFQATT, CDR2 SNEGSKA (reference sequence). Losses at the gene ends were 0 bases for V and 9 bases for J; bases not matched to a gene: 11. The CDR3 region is CSARDRGSGRSWELFF. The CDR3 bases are TGCAGTGCTAGAGATCGGGGTAGCGGGAGAAGCTGGGAGCTGTTTTTT.

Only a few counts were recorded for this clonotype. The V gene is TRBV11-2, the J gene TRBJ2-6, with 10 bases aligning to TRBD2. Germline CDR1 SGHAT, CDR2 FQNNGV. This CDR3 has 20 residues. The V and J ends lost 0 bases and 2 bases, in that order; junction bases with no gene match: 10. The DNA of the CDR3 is TGTGCCAGCAGCTTAGATTTATCGTCTAGCGGGAGTGCTGGGGCCAACGTCCTGACTTTC. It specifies CASSLDLSSSGSAGANVLTF.

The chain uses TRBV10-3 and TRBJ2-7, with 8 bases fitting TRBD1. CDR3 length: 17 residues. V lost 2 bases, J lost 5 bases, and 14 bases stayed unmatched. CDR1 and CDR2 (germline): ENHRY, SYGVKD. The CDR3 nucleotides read TGTGCCATCAGTGAGCAGGGATGGACAGGGTATGGCAACGAGCAGTACTTC. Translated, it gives CAISEQGWTGYGNEQYF.

CDR3: CASSLPGTGAYGYTF. DNA of the CDR3: TGCGCCAGCAGCCTACCCGGGACAGGGGCCTATGGCTACACCTTC. The V and J genes are TRBV5-1 and TRBJ1-2; 10 nucleotides align to TRBD1. The V gene's germline CDR1 is SGHRS and CDR2 YFSETQ. The V and J ends lost 4 bases and 4 bases, in that order; junction bases with no gene match: 7. The CDR3 spans 15 residues.

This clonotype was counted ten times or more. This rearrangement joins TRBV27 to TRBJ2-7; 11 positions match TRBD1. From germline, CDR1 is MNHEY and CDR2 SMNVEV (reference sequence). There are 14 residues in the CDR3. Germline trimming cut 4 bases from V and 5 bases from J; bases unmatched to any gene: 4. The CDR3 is CASSSRTGGHEQYF. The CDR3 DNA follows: TGTGCCAGCAGTTCTCGGACAGGGGGCCACGAGCAGTACTTC.